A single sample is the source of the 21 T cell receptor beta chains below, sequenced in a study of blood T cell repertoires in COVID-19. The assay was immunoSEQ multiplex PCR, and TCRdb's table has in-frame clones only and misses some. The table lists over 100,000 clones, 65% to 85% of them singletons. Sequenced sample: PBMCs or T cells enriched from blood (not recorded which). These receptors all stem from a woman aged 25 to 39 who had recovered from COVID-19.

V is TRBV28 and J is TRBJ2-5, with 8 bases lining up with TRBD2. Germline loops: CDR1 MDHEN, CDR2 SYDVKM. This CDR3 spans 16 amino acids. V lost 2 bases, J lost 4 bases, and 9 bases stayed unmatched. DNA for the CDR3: TGTGCCAGCAGTTTAGGGGACACCGGGGGGGGAGAGACCCAGTACTTC. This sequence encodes CASSLGDTGGGETQYF.

In DNA form, the CDR3 reads TGTGCCAGCAGCTTAACGGGACAGAACACTGAAGCTTTCTTT. As protein: CASSLTGQNTEAFF. The V gene is TRBV7-3, the J gene TRBJ1-1; a weak D match, TRBD1 (6 bases). CDR3 length: 14 residues. Germline CDR1 is SGHTA and CDR2 is FQGTGA. Deletions cut 0 bases from V and 1 base from J, with 6 bases between.

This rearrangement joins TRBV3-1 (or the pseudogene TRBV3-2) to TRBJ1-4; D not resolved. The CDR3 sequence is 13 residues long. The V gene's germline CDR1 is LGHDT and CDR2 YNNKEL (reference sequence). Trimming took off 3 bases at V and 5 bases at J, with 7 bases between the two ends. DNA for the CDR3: TGTGCCAGCAGCCATCGTCGGAATGAAAAACTGTTTTTT. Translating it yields CASSHRRNEKLFF.

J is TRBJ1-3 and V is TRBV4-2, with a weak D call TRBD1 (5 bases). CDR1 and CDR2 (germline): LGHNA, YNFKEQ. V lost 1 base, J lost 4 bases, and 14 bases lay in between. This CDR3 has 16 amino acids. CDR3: CASSQVLQGGGNTIYF. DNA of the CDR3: TGTGCCAGCAGCCAAGTCCTCCAGGGAGGCGGAAACACCATATATTTT.

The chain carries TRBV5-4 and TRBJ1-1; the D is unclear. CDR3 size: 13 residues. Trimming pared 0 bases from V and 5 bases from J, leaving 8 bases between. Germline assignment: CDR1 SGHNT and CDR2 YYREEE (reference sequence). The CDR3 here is CASSLVPRTEAFF. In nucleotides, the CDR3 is TGTGCCAGCAGCTTGGTCCCGAGGACTGAAGCTTTCTTT.

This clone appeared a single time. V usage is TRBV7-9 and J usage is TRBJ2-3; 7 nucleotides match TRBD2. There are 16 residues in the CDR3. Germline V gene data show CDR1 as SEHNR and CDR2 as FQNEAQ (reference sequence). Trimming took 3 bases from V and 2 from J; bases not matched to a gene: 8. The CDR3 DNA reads TGTGCCAGCAGCTTTGCCCCGGGACTAAACACAGATACGCAGTATTTT. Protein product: CASSFAPGLNTDTQYF.

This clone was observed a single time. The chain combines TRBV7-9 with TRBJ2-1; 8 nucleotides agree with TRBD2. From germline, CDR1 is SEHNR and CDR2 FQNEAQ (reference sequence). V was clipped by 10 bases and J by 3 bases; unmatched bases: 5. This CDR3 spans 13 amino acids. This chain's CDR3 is CAIGTSGYNEQFF. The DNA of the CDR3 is TGTGCCATAGGAACTAGCGGCTACAATGAGCAGTTCTTC. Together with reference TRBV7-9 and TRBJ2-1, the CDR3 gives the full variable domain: DTGVSQNPRHKITKRGQNVTFRCDPISEHNRLYWYRQTLGQGPEFLTYFQNEAQLEKSRLLSDRFSAERPKGSFSTLEIQRTEQGDSAMYLCAIGTSGYNEQFFGPGTRLTVL.

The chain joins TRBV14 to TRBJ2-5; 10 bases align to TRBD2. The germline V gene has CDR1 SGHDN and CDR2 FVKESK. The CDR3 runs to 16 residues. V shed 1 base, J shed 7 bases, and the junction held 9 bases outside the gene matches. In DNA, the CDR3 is TGTGCCAGCAGCCAAGCACTAGCGGGACCCAAAGGGACCCAGTACTTC. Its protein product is CASSQALAGPKGTQYF.

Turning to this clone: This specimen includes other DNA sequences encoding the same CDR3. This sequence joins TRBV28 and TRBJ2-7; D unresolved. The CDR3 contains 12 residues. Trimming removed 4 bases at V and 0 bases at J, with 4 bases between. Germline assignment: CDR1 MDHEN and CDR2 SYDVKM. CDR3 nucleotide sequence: TGTGCCAGCAGTTCCTCCTCCTACGAGCAGTACTTC. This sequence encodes CASSSSSYEQYF.

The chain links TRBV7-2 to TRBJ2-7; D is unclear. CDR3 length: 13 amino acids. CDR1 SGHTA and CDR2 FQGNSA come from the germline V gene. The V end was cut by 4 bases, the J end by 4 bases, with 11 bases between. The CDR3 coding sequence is TGTGCCAGCAGCTCAACCCGCGGATACGAGCAGTACTTC. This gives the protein CASSSTRGYEQYF.

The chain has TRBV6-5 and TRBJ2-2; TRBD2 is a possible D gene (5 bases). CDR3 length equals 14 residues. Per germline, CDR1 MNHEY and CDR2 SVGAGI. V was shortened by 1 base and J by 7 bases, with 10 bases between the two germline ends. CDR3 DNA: TGTGCCAGCAGTTACTACCGGGGAAGCGGGGAGCTGTTTTTT. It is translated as CASSYYRGSGELFF.

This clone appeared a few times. The CDR3 here is CASSYWTLFGELFF. Written as DNA, the CDR3 is TGTGCCAGCAGTTATTGGACATTATTCGGGGAGCTGTTTTTT. The V call is TRBV6-5, the J call TRBJ2-2; D perhaps matches TRBD1 (5 bases). V shed 3 bases and J shed 7 bases, with 12 bases lying between them. Germline-derived CDR1 and CDR2 are MNHEY and SVGAGI. This CDR3 is built from 14 residues.

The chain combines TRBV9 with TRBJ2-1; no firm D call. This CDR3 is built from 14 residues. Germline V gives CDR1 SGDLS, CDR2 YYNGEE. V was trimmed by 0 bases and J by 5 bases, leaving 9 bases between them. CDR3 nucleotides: TGTGCCAGCAGCGTAGGAGGCGGAAACAATGAGCAGTTCTTC. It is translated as CASSVGGGNNEQFF.

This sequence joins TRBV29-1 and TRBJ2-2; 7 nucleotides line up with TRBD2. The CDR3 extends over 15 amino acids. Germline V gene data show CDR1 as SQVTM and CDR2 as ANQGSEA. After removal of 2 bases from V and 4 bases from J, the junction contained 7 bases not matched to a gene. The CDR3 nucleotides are TGCAGCGTTGAATGGACGGGAGGCTTCACCGGGGAGCTGTTTTTT. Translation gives CSVEWTGGFTGELFF.

CDR3 region: CASSDGGGLNTEAFF. DNA of the CDR3: TGTGCCAGCAGTGACGGGGGGGGTCTGAACACTGAAGCTTTCTTT. The genes are TRBV6-4 and TRBJ1-1; D perhaps matches TRBD1 (5 bases). CDR1 is MRHNA and CDR2 is SNTAGT in the germline V gene. V was clipped by 2 bases and J by 0 bases, with 10 bases between them. CDR3 length: 15 residues.

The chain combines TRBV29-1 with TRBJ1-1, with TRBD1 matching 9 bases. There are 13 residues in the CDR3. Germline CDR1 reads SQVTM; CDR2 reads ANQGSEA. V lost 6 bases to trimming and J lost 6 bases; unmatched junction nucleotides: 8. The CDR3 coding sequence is TGCAGCGTCCGACAGGGGGTCACCGCTGAAGCTTTCTTT. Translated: CSVRQGVTAEAFF.

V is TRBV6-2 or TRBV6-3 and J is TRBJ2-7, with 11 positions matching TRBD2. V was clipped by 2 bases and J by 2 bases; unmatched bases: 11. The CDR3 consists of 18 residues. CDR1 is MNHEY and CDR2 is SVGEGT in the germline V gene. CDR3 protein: CASSYEASGRRPAYEQYF. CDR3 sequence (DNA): TGTGCCAGCAGTTACGAGGCTAGCGGGAGGAGACCCGCCTACGAGCAGTACTTC.

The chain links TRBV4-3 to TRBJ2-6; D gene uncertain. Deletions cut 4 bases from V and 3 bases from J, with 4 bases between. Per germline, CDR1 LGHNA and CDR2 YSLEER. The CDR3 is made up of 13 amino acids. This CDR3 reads CASSRDGANVLTF. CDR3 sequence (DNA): TGCGCCAGCAGCCGCGATGGGGCCAACGTCCTGACTTTC.

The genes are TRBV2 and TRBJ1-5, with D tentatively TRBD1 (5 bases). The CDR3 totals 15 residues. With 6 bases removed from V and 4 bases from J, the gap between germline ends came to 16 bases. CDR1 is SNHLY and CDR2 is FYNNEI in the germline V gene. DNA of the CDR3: TGTGCCAGCAGCGTGGAGGGGTCGGCGAATCAGCCCCAGCATTTT. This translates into CASSVEGSANQPQHF.

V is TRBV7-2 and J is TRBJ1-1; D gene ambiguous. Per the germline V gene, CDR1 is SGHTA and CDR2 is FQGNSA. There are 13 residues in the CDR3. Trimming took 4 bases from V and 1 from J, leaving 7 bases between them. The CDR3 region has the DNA TGTGCCAGCAGCTCTACTTGGAACACTGAAGCTTTCTTT. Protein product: CASSSTWNTEAFF.

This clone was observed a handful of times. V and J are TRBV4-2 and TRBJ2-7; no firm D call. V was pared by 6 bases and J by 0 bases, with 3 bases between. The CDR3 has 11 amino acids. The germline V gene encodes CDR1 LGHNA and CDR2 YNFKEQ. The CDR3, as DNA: TGTGCCAGCAGGAGCTCCTACGAGCAGTACTTC. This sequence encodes CASRSSYEQYF.